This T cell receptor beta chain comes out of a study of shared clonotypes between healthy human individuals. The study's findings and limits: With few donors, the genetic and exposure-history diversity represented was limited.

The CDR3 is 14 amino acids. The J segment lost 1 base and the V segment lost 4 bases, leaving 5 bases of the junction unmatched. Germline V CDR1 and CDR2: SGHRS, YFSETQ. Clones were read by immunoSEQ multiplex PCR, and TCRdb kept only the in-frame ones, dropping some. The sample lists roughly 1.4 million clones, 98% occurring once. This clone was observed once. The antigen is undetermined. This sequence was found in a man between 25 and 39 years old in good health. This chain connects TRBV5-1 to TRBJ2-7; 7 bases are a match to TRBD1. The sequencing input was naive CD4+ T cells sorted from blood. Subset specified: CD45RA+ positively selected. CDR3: CASSIVTGSYEQYF. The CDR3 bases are TGCGCCAGCAGCATAGTGACAGGGTCCTACGAGCAGTACTTC.